The 25 T cell receptor beta chains given below trace back to one sample, sequenced in a study of T cell repertoires in cytomegalovirus infection. No antigen has been assigned to these receptors. TCRdb used MiXCR to reprocess the reads, holding one entry per CDR3 protein. In the table there are about 920,000 distinct CDR3 sequences, 31% of which are singletons. The sequencing here drew on cultured CD8+ T cells from PBMCs, taken from culture after CMV antigen stimulation. The receptors here all came from a human donor in good health (CMV status not recorded). Some clones in this sample may be carry-over from other donors' samples.

This clonotype was observed a few times. CDR3 in DNA: TGTGCCAGCAGTACGCCGGGGCTTCTCTCTGGGGCCAACGTCCTGACTTTC. Its translation: CASSTPGLLSGANVLTF. The V call is TRBV28, the J call TRBJ2-6, with D possibly called TRBD1 or TRBD2 (5 bases each). CDR1 and CDR2 from the germline V gene are MDHEN and SYDVKM. CDR3 length: 17 residues. V lost 5 bases to trimming and J lost 0 bases, with 14 bases between them.

The gene calls are TRBV20-1 and TRBJ2-5; the D call may be TRBD1 or TRBD2 (6 bases each). Trimming stripped 0 bases from V and 5 bases from J, with 25 bases between. The CDR3 totals 18 residues. Germline V gene lookup returns CDR1 DFQATT and CDR2 SNEGSKA (reference sequence). The CDR3 DNA reads as TGCAGTGCTAGAGATCAGCGGTGGGGGGCATTGACTGAGGAGACCCAGTACTTC. It encodes CSARDQRWGALTEETQYF.

The V call is TRBV27, the J call TRBJ2-2; D gene ambiguous. The CDR3 is 17 amino acids. The V gene's germline CDR1 is MNHEY and CDR2 SMNVEV (reference sequence). The V and J ends lost 6 bases and 0 bases respectively, with 17 bases between them. In DNA form, the CDR3 reads TGTGCCAGCAGCTCATTTTGGACGGACCCGAACACCGGGGAGCTGTTTTTT. Translation: CASSSFWTDPNTGELFF.

This clonotype was observed a handful of times. V is TRBV19 and J is TRBJ2-3, with D unresolved. The CDR3 loop spans 15 amino acids. From germline, CDR1 is LNHDA and CDR2 SQIVND (reference sequence). Trimming shortened V by 3 bases and J by 0 bases, and 10 bases separated the two germline ends. The CDR3 spells CASSIVSSSTDTQYF. As DNA, the CDR3 is TGTGCCAGTAGTATCGTCAGCTCTAGCACAGATACGCAGTATTTT.

This rearrangement joins TRBV4-1 to TRBJ2-2; 7 bases align to TRBD2. CDR3 size: 17 residues. V lost 0 bases, J lost 7 bases, and 11 bases stayed unmatched. CDR1 is MGHRA and CDR2 is YSYEKL in the germline V gene. This CDR3 is CASSQDSLAARVGELFF. The CDR3 nucleotides read TGCGCCAGCAGCCAAGACTCCCTAGCGGCTCGGGTCGGGGAGCTGTTTTTT.

The count of this clonotype is one. The V gene is TRBV7-2, the J gene TRBJ2-3; maybe TRBD2 (6 bases). Germline CDR1 and CDR2: SGHTA and FQGNSA. This CDR3 has 16 residues. Trimming shortened V by 5 bases and J by 2 bases, and 17 bases separated the two germline ends. The CDR3 bases are TGTGCCAGCAGCCTTTCAGTGGGGGAGGTCACAGATACGCAGTATTTT. Its protein product is CASSLSVGEVTDTQYF. The variable domain in full, with the rest retrieved from reference TRBV7-2 and TRBJ2-3, is GAGVSQSPSNKVTEKGKDVELRCDPISGHTALYWYRQSLGQGLEFLIYFQGNSAPDKSGLPSDRFSAERTGGSVSTLTIQRTQQEDSAVYLCASSLSVGEVTDTQYFGPGTRLTVL.

CDR3 sequence: CASWVVSYNSPLHF. CDR3 bases: TGTGCCAGCTGGGTGGTTTCCTATAATTCACCCCTCCACTTT. The V and J genes are TRBV6-1 and TRBJ1-6; the D is unclear. Trimming took off 8 bases at V and 1 base at J, with 9 bases between the two ends. There are 14 residues in the CDR3. Germline V gene lookup returns CDR1 MNHNS and CDR2 SASEGT.

This clonotype was seen only a few times. The rearrangement joins TRBV7-8 to TRBJ1-5, with D unresolved. The CDR3 totals 14 residues. V was pared by 6 bases and J by 1 base, with 10 bases between. Germline V gene lookup returns CDR1 SGHVS and CDR2 FQNEAQ. DNA of the CDR3: TGTGCCAGCAGAGAAGGTGTGAGCAATCAGCCCCAGCATTTT. Encoded protein: CASREGVSNQPQHF.

This clonotype showed up just once. The rearrangement joins TRBV5-4 to TRBJ2-2, with 11 positions matching TRBD1. Germline values: CDR1 SGHNT, CDR2 YYREEE (reference sequence). The CDR3 covers 16 residues. V was pared by 4 bases and J by 4 bases, with 6 bases of the junction left unmatched. The CDR3 is CASSTGTGGSTGELFF. The CDR3 bases are TGTGCCAGCAGCACAGGGACAGGGGGATCCACCGGGGAGCTGTTTTTT.

The J gene is TRBJ2-3, the V gene TRBV6-2 or TRBV6-3; 9 nucleotides align to TRBD2. The CDR3 spans 16 residues. The junction had 7 bases not matched to a gene; V was cut back by 4 bases and J by 2 bases. The V gene's germline CDR1 is MNHEY and CDR2 SVGEGT. The CDR3 nucleotides are TGTGCCAGCAGTTCCCTAGCGGGGAGCCACACAGATACGCAGTATTTT. Amino acids: CASSSLAGSHTDTQYF.

On this clonotype: One end of the junction is discordant with germline, which a read error may explain. The chain employs TRBV27 and TRBJ1-5; a weak D match, TRBD1 (5 bases). CDR1 MNHEY and CDR2 SMNVEV come from the germline V gene (reference sequence). The CDR3 is 13 residues long. CDR3 amino acids: CVSSYGGNQPQHF. Here the CDR3 DNA reads TGTGTCAGCTCATACGGGGGGAATCAGCCCCAGCATTTT.

This clonotype came up many times. CDR3 in DNA: TGTGCCAGCAGCGCAAGTCAAGAGACCCAGTACTTC. It is translated as CASSASQETQYF. This chain uses TRBV7-6 with TRBJ2-5, with D unresolved. Germline lookup yields CDR1 SGHVS and CDR2 FNYEAQ. The CDR3 sequence is 12 residues long. V was trimmed by 5 bases and J by 2 bases, leaving 6 bases between them.

J is TRBJ2-1 and V is TRBV7-2; D gene unclear. Germline loops: CDR1 SGHTA, CDR2 FQGNSA. The length of the CDR3 is 12 residues. The ends were cut back, 1 base at V and 9 bases at J, with 7 bases in the middle. The CDR3 reads CASSLGNIEQFF. DNA of the CDR3: TGTGCCAGCAGCTTAGGGAATATTGAGCAGTTCTTC.

The chain links TRBV6-2 or TRBV6-3 to TRBJ1-2; possibly TRBD1 for D (5 bases). V was pared by 7 bases and J by 4 bases, with 13 bases between. The CDR3 sequence is 13 residues long. Looked up from germline, CDR1 is MNHEY and CDR2 is SVGEGT. As DNA, the CDR3 is TGTGCCAGCACTCTAGGACACACCTATGGCTACACCTTC. Encoded protein: CASTLGHTYGYTF.

V is TRBV4-1 and J is TRBJ1-1, with TRBD1 as a possible D gene (5 bases). There are 13 residues in the CDR3. Between the trimmed V and J ends, which lost 6 bases and 6 bases, there was a span of 14 bases. Germline V gene sequence: CDR1 MGHRA, CDR2 YSYEKL. CDR3 bases: TGCGCCAGCAGTGCGACCGGGACCTCTGAAGCTTTCTTT. It yields the protein CASSATGTSEAFF.

The CDR3 loop reads CSVDLQGAVTEAFF. CDR3 bases: TGCAGCGTCGACCTACAGGGGGCGGTCACTGAAGCTTTCTTT. The V gene is TRBV29-1, the J gene TRBJ1-1, with 9 bases identical to TRBD1. There are 14 residues in the CDR3. Germline assignment: CDR1 SQVTM and CDR2 ANQGSEA. The junction had 9 bases not matched to a gene; V was cut back by 6 bases and J by 4 bases. The full variable domain, with the rest looked up from reference TRBV29-1 and TRBJ1-1, is SAVISQKPSRDICQRGTSLTIQCQVDSQVTMMFWYRQQPGQSLTLIATANQGSEATYESGFVIDKFPISRPNLTFSTLTVSNMSPEDSSIYLCSVDLQGAVTEAFFGQGTRLTVV.

The rearrangement joins TRBV27 to TRBJ2-2, with 7 positions matching TRBD2. The V segment lost 9 bases and the J segment 1 base; nucleotides outside the gene matches: 5. The germline CDR1 and CDR2 sequences are MNHEY and SMNVEV (reference sequence). This CDR3 has 14 amino acids. CDR3 protein: CASTTGGNTGELFF. The CDR3 DNA sequence: TGTGCCAGTACAACGGGAGGGAACACCGGGGAGCTGTTTTTT.

The chain couples TRBV6-2 or TRBV6-3 to TRBJ2-7; no clear D. CDR3 size: 15 residues. Between the trimmed V and J ends, which lost 5 bases and 2 bases, there was a span of 16 bases. The germline V gene encodes CDR1 MNHEY and CDR2 SVGEGT. The CDR3 loop reads CASSESGILTYEQYV. The CDR3 coding sequence is TGTGCCAGCAGTGAATCCGGTATTCTAACCTACGAGCAGTACGTC.

This clonotype was seen at least ten times. The chain is built from TRBV7-2 and TRBJ2-5; D might be TRBD2 (7 bases). The CDR3 is 14 amino acids. The germline V and J ends were trimmed by 7 bases and 4 bases, with 16 bases remaining between them. Germline V gives CDR1 SGHTA, CDR2 FQGNSA. The CDR3, as DNA: TGTGCCAGCACCTACCGGGGGGCACCAGAGACCCAGTACTTC. Encoded protein: CASTYRGAPETQYF.

The chain has TRBV5-6 and TRBJ1-5, with D tentatively TRBD1 (5 bases). The germline gives CDR1 SGHDT, CDR2 YYEEEE. CDR3 length: 11 amino acids. The V and J ends lost 4 bases and 9 bases respectively, with 8 bases between them. The CDR3 protein is CASSAGGPQHF. The CDR3 DNA reads TGTGCCAGCAGCGCGGGGGGGCCCCAGCATTTT.

This clonotype was seen only once. The V gene is TRBV6-5, the J gene TRBJ1-1; D might be TRBD1 (6 bases). The germline V gene encodes CDR1 MNHEY and CDR2 SVGAGI. The CDR3 spans 16 residues. V lost 0 bases to trimming and J lost 3 bases, with 14 bases between them. CDR3 coding DNA: TGTGCCAGCAGTTACTCGATGGGGGCTTGGGACACTGAAGCTTTCTTT. Its translation is CASSYSMGAWDTEAFF.

This rearrangement joins TRBV10-3 to TRBJ2-1, with TRBD1 identical over 9 bases. The CDR3 covers 14 residues. Germline loops: CDR1 ENHRY, CDR2 SYGVKD. V lost 6 bases to trimming and J lost 7 bases; unmatched junction nucleotides: 7. The CDR3 region has the DNA TGTGCCATCAGCGCCGGGACAGGGTTGAATGAGCAGTTCTTC. Amino acids: CAISAGTGLNEQFF.

This clonotype was counted at least ten times. CDR3 nucleotide sequence: TGTGCCAGCAGCTCAATCCGGGAGGGGGGGCTCCACGAGCAGTACTTC. Protein sequence: CASSSIREGGLHEQYF. This rearrangement joins TRBV7-2 to TRBJ2-7, with 8 positions matching TRBD2. Germline assignment: CDR1 SGHTA and CDR2 FQGNSA. The CDR3 has 16 residues. Germline trimming cut 4 bases from V and 5 bases from J; bases unmatched to any gene: 13.

The rearrangement uses TRBV20-1 and TRBJ1-1; D unresolved. CDR1 and CDR2 from the germline V gene are DFQATT and SNEGSKA (reference sequence). The ends were cut back, 0 bases at V and 3 bases at J, with 11 bases in the middle. The CDR3 totals 14 residues. CDR3 nucleotide sequence: TGCAGTGCTAGAGAGGAACAGCGTTACACTGAAGCTTTCTTT. Translating it yields CSAREEQRYTEAFF.

This CDR3 reads CASSRANYNEQFF. The CDR3 nucleotides read TGTGCCAGCAGCCGAGCGAACTACAATGAGCAGTTCTTC. V gene TRBV27 combines with J gene TRBJ2-1; D is uncertain. V lost 6 bases and J 3 bases, leaving 9 bases between the germline ends. Germline CDR1 MNHEY, CDR2 SMNVEV (reference sequence). The CDR3 spans 13 residues.